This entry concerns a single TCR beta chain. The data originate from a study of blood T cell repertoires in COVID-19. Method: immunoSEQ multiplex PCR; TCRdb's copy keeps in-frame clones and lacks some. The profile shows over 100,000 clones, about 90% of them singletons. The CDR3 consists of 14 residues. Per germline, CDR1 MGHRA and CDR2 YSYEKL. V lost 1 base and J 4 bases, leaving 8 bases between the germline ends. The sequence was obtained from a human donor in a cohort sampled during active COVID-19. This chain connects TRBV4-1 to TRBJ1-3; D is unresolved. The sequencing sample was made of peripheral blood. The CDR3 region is CASSQGPAGNTIYF. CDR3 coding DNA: TGCGCCAGCAGCCAAGGCCCAGCGGGAAACACCATATATTTT.